A single sample is the source of the 5 T cell receptor beta chains below, sequenced in a study of cytomegalovirus exposure and HLA in healthy donors. Researchers ran the PCR with 60 Vbeta and 13 Jbeta primers. TCRdb keeps only in-frame clones here, not all; method: immunoSEQ multiplex PCR. The repertoire has around 170,000 clones, around 76% of them found once; the top ten carry 1.5%. Sequencing was performed on PBMCs. The receptors originated from a man in his forties in good health and CMV-seronegative.

This clone has a handful of counts. V gene TRBV6-6 combines with J gene TRBJ2-7; maybe TRBD2 (5 bases). Trimming left V 4 bases short and J 1 base short, with 11 bases between. This CDR3 region has 14 residues. Per the germline V gene, CDR1 is MNHNY and CDR2 is SVGAGI (reference sequence). The CDR3 reads CASSSGGSSYEQYF. The CDR3 DNA sequence: TGTGCCAGCAGTTCTGGTGGGAGTTCCTACGAGCAGTACTTC.

V usage is TRBV5-4 and J usage is TRBJ1-1; 8 nucleotides line up with TRBD1. The CDR3 loop spans 15 amino acids. V shed 4 bases, J shed 5 bases, and the junction held 10 bases outside the gene matches. Germline CDR1 reads SGHNT; CDR2 reads YYREEE (reference sequence). The CDR3 loop is CASSAKTGGGTEAFF. CDR3 sequence (DNA): TGTGCCAGCAGCGCTAAAACAGGGGGAGGGACTGAAGCTTTCTTT.

This clone has just a few counts. The sample has other DNA sequences that encode this CDR3 too. V gene TRBV19 combines with J gene TRBJ1-1; possibly TRBD1 for D (5 bases). CDR1 is LNHDA and CDR2 is SQIVND in the germline V gene (reference sequence). The CDR3 contains 14 residues. Trimming left V 6 bases short and J 0 bases short, with 11 bases between. CDR3 protein: CASRSTGMNTEAFF. The CDR3 DNA is TGTGCCAGTAGGTCAACAGGTATGAACACTGAAGCTTTCTTT.

The chain is built from TRBV11-3 and TRBJ1-2; D is unresolved. The V end lost 2 bases, the J end lost 5 bases, and 6 bases lay between the germline ends. The CDR3 has 12 residues. Germline lookup yields CDR1 SGHNT and CDR2 YENEEA. Here the CDR3 DNA reads TGTGCCAGCAGCTTAACGCAGTATGGCTACACCTTC. Residues: CASSLTQYGYTF.

This CDR3 reads CASSARTARNSPLHF. The CDR3 region has the DNA TGTGCCAGCAGCGCCCGGACTGCCCGCAATTCACCCCTCCACTTT. The chain combines TRBV5-6 with TRBJ1-6, with unresolved D. Germline-derived CDR1 and CDR2 are SGHDT and YYEEEE. V lost 4 bases, J lost 7 bases, and 15 bases lay in between. This CDR3 contains 15 residues.